The 27 T cell receptor beta chains given below trace back to one sample, sequenced in a study of cytomegalovirus exposure and HLA in healthy donors. The PCR ran on 60 Vbeta and 13 Jbeta primers. Only in-frame clones appear in the TCRdb table, and some are missing; sequencing was by immunoSEQ multiplex PCR. This table lists 70,000 or so clones. The sample consisted of PBMCs. These receptors were collected from a female donor in good health and CMV-seropositive.

V and J are TRBV5-6 and TRBJ2-7; TRBD1 aligns across 9 bases. Trimming at V came to 2 bases and at J to 3 bases, leaving 3 bases not matched to a gene. The CDR3 has 14 residues. Germline CDR1 is SGHDT and CDR2 is YYEEEE. CDR3 protein: CASSFEDRGYEQYF. CDR3 in DNA: TGTGCCAGCAGCTTTGAGGACAGGGGCTACGAGCAGTACTTC.

The genes are TRBV28 and TRBJ1-6; D unclear. V was cut by 5 bases and J by 10 bases, with 21 bases left in between. CDR1 and CDR2 (germline): MDHEN, SYDVKM. The CDR3 totals 16 residues. DNA of the CDR3: TGTGCCAGCAGTCCCCCCCCGGGAGGGAAAAGGTCACCCCTCCACTTT. Translated, it gives CASSPPPGGKRSPLHF.

The V call is TRBV28, the J call TRBJ2-2; possible D gene TRBD1, 6 bases. V was clipped by 6 bases and J by 2 bases, with 10 bases between them. The CDR3 consists of 14 residues. The germline CDR1 and CDR2 sequences are MDHEN and SYDVKM. CDR3 sequence: CASRKQGNTGELFF. The CDR3 DNA sequence: TGTGCCAGCAGGAAACAGGGTAACACCGGGGAGCTGTTTTTT.

The chain couples TRBV28 to TRBJ2-2, with a weak D call TRBD2 (6 bases). The CDR3 consists of 15 residues. The V end lost 4 bases, the J end lost 4 bases, and 13 bases lay between the germline ends. Germline V lookup: CDR1 MDHEN, CDR2 SYDVKM. CDR3 nucleotide sequence: TGTGCCAGCAGTTACTCGTGGAGGGGCACCGGGGAGCTGTTTTTT. Protein: CASSYSWRGTGELFF.

The J gene is TRBJ2-7, the V gene TRBV29-1, with D perhaps matching TRBD1 (6 bases). Trimming left V 4 bases short and J 1 base short, with 11 bases between. Germline V gene lookup returns CDR1 SQVTM and CDR2 ANQGSEA. CDR3 length: 13 residues. The CDR3 sequence is CSVGTVLSYEQYF. The CDR3 nucleotides read TGCAGCGTTGGGACAGTCCTGTCCTACGAGCAGTACTTC.

The chain has TRBV18 and TRBJ1-3; the D is unclear. The V and J ends lost 0 bases and 12 bases respectively, with 12 bases between them. The CDR3 length is 13 residues. Germline lookup yields CDR1 KGHSH and CDR2 LQKENI. In DNA, the CDR3 is TGTGCCAGCTCACCACCCGCCGGGAATATCATATATTTT. Translating it yields CASSPPAGNIIYF.

V and J are TRBV5-1 and TRBJ2-2; 13 bases map to TRBD2. In germline, CDR1 is SGHRS, CDR2 YFSETQ. CDR3 length equals 16 residues. J was trimmed by 6 bases and V by 0 bases; bases with no gene match: 2. In nucleotides, the CDR3 is TGCGCCAGCAGCTTGGGACTAGCGGGAGGAGCCGGGGAGCTGTTTTTT. Amino acids: CASSLGLAGGAGELFF.

The chain has TRBV28 and TRBJ2-3, with D tentatively TRBD1 (6 bases). This CDR3 contains 12 residues. Germline V gene lookup returns CDR1 MDHEN and CDR2 SYDVKM. The ends were cut back, 7 bases at V and 4 bases at J, with 9 bases in the middle. CDR3 in DNA: TGTGCCAGCACAGGGGTTCCAGATACGCAGTATTTT. It translates to CASTGVPDTQYF.

CDR3 in amino acids: CASSIGTGGFYGYTF. CDR3 in DNA: TGTGCCAGCTCAATAGGGACAGGGGGCTTTTATGGCTACACCTTC. This sequence joins TRBV18 and TRBJ1-2, with 12 bases matching TRBD1. CDR1 is KGHSH, CDR2 LQKENI, per germline. The CDR3 runs to 15 residues. Losses at the gene ends were 5 bases for V and 5 bases for J; bases not matched to a gene: 6.

The CDR3 loop reads CASSLFGQVPGNTIYF. CDR3 sequence (DNA): TGTGCCAGCAGCTTATTTGGACAGGTTCCAGGAAACACCATATATTTT. The V call is TRBV5-8, the J call TRBJ1-3; 7 nucleotides agree with TRBD1. J lost 4 bases, V lost 2 bases, and 9 bases had no gene match. Germline loops: CDR1 SGHTS, CDR2 YDEGEE. The CDR3 loop spans 16 amino acids.

The gene calls are TRBV5-6 and TRBJ1-5; 9 bases match TRBD1. Germline V gene lookup returns CDR1 SGHDT and CDR2 YYEEEE. Trimming cost V 3 bases and J 4 bases; bases outside gene matches: 8. The CDR3 totals 16 residues. In DNA form, the CDR3 reads TGTGCCAGCAGCTCCTTCCCGACAGGGGGAAATCAGCCCCAGCATTTT. This encodes CASSSFPTGGNQPQHF.

The chain recombines TRBV28 with TRBJ1-2; 7 nucleotides agree with TRBD1. Germline loops: CDR1 MDHEN, CDR2 SYDVKM. This CDR3 spans 14 amino acids. V was clipped by 7 bases and J by 3 bases; unmatched bases: 8. CDR3 loop: CASNSPQGDYGYTF. The CDR3 region has the DNA TGTGCCAGCAACTCCCCCCAGGGGGACTATGGCTACACCTTC.

A remark on this clone: Other DNA variants within this sample encode the same CDR3. The chain combines TRBV18 with TRBJ1-1; 12 positions match TRBD1. The CDR3 contains 19 residues. Trimming took 3 bases from V and 0 from J; bases not matched to a gene: 11. CDR1 and CDR2 from the germline V gene are KGHSH and LQKENI. CDR3: CASSPLEGTGGGMNTEAFF. CDR3 nucleotide sequence: TGTGCCAGCTCACCCCTCGAAGGGACAGGGGGCGGAATGAACACTGAAGCTTTCTTT.

The V gene is TRBV4-1, the J gene TRBJ1-2; D is perhaps TRBD1 (6 bases). CDR1 and CDR2 from the germline V gene are MGHRA and YSYEKL. The CDR3 sequence is 12 residues long. V was pared by 3 bases and J by 5 bases, with 7 bases between. CDR3 loop: CASSQTGYGYTF. CDR3 bases: TGCGCCAGCAGCCAGACAGGTTATGGCTACACCTTC.

As DNA, the CDR3 is TGTGCCAGCAGTTACGGACAGGCGGTCTATGGCTACACCTTC. This sequence encodes CASSYGQAVYGYTF. V gene TRBV6-5 combines with J gene TRBJ1-2, with TRBD1 matching 7 bases. Germline CDR1 and CDR2: MNHEY and SVGAGI. CDR3 length: 14 amino acids. V trimming: 2 bases; J trimming: 4 bases; junction bases outside the gene matches: 4.

J is TRBJ1-2 and V is TRBV19; TRBD1 matches at 10 bases. CDR3 length: 16 amino acids. Losses at the gene ends were 1 base for V and 8 bases for J; bases not matched to a gene: 10. Germline V gene lookup returns CDR1 LNHDA and CDR2 SQIVND (reference sequence). The CDR3 region has the DNA TGTGCCAGTAGTATAGCCCGTAGGACAGGGGGAGACGGCTACACCTTC. Protein product: CASSIARRTGGDGYTF. The full variable domain, with the rest looked up from reference TRBV19 and TRBJ1-2, is DGGITQSPKYLFRKEGQNVTLSCEQNLNHDAMYWYRQDPGQGLRLIYYSQIVNDFQKGDIAEGYSVSREKKESFPLTVTSAQKNPTAFYLCASSIARRTGGDGYTFGSGTRLTVV.

V and J are TRBV6-5 and TRBJ1-2; D is ambiguous. Germline V gene data show CDR1 as MNHEY and CDR2 as SVGAGI. This CDR3 spans 14 amino acids. V lost 2 bases and J 3 bases, leaving 10 bases between the germline ends. CDR3 DNA: TGTGCCAGCAGTTACGGGCAGGATTACTATGGCTACACCTTC. Encoded protein: CASSYGQDYYGYTF.

This rearrangement joins TRBV30 to TRBJ1-2; TRBD1 matches 10 bases. Germline trimming cut 4 bases from V and 6 bases from J; bases unmatched to any gene: 5. In germline, CDR1 is GTSNPN, CDR2 SVGIG (reference sequence). This CDR3 region has 13 residues. CDR3 amino acids: CAWTSGTGDGYTF. DNA of the CDR3: TGTGCCTGGACCTCCGGGACAGGGGATGGCTACACCTTC.

The chain links TRBV28 to TRBJ1-3; 7 nucleotides match TRBD1. The CDR3 is 14 amino acids. J gave up 2 bases and V 7 bases, and 5 bases lay outside the gene matches. Per the germline V gene, CDR1 is MDHEN and CDR2 is SYDVKM. The CDR3 here is CASKQGSAGNTIYF. DNA for the CDR3: TGTGCCAGCAAACAGGGGAGCGCTGGAAACACCATATATTTT.

V gene TRBV6-5 combines with J gene TRBJ2-1; no definite D call. This CDR3 comprises 12 residues. Germline CDR1 and CDR2: MNHEY and SVGAGI. V shed 0 bases and J shed 10 bases, with 7 bases lying between them. The CDR3 DNA reads TGTGCCAGCAGTTACTCGCGGCGGGAGCAGTTCTTC. Residues: CASSYSRREQFF.

The chain links TRBV7-3 to TRBJ2-2; 11 bases line up with TRBD1. Germline loops: CDR1 SGHTA, CDR2 FQGTGA. The CDR3 covers 15 residues. The J segment lost 6 bases and the V segment lost 5 bases, leaving 5 bases of the junction unmatched. CDR3 sequence reads: CASSVGGQGAGELFF. The DNA of the CDR3 is TGTGCCAGCAGCGTAGGGGGACAGGGGGCCGGGGAGCTGTTTTTT.

V and J are TRBV30 and TRBJ2-7, with D unclear. The V and J ends lost 2 bases and 4 bases respectively, with 6 bases between them. CDR1 and CDR2 (germline): GTSNPN, SVGIG (reference sequence). The CDR3 loop spans 11 amino acids. The CDR3 sequence: CAWSLEYEQYF. In DNA, the CDR3 is TGTGCCTGGAGTTTGGAGTACGAGCAGTACTTC. Full variable domain (missing parts from reference TRBV30 and TRBJ2-7): SQTIHQWPATLVQPVGSPLSLECTVEGTSNPNLYWYRQAAGRGLQLLFYSVGIGQISSEVPQNLSASRPQDRQFILSSKKLLLSDSGFYLCAWSLEYEQYFGPGTRLTVT.

V is TRBV18 and J is TRBJ1-1; the D is unclear. There are 15 residues in the CDR3. Trimming removed 6 bases at V and 1 base at J, with 15 bases between. Germline CDR1 is KGHSH and CDR2 is LQKENI. The CDR3 bases are TGTGCCAGCTCGCTAGGAGGTCTGCGGAACACTGAAGCTTTCTTT. Protein sequence: CASSLGGLRNTEAFF. Drawing the rest from reference TRBV18 and TRBJ1-1, the complete variable domain is NAGVMQNPRHLVRRRGQEARLRCSPMKGHSHVYWYRQLPEEGLKFMVYLQKENIIDESGMPKERFSAEFPKEGPSILRIQQVVRGDSAAYFCASSLGGLRNTEAFFGQGTRLTVV.

The gene calls are TRBV5-1 and TRBJ1-1; 7 bases map to TRBD1. Per germline, CDR1 SGHRS and CDR2 YFSETQ. CDR3 length: 11 amino acids. V lost 4 bases to trimming and J lost 8 bases; unmatched junction nucleotides: 2. For the CDR3, the DNA is TGCGCCAGCAGCGAGACAGGGGAAGCTTTCTTT. This codes for CASSETGEAFF.

The gene calls are TRBV6-5 and TRBJ2-6; no clear D gene. Looked up from germline, CDR1 is MNHEY and CDR2 is SVGAGI. V was trimmed by 2 bases and J by 0 bases, leaving 8 bases between them. The CDR3 spans 16 residues. CDR3: CASSYTDNSGANVLTF. CDR3 bases: TGTGCCAGCAGTTACACCGACAACTCTGGGGCCAACGTCCTGACTTTC.

This sequence joins TRBV19 and TRBJ2-5, with a weak D call TRBD1 (5 bases). Germline CDR1 and CDR2: LNHDA and SQIVND (reference sequence). The CDR3 has 14 residues. Trimming removed 3 bases from V and 1 base from J, with 9 bases in between. The CDR3 sequence is CASSMQGLQETQYF. CDR3 nucleotides: TGTGCCAGTAGTATGCAGGGCCTCCAAGAGACCCAGTACTTC.

The chain couples TRBV5-4 to TRBJ2-3, with 8 bases aligning to TRBD2. The CDR3 has 13 residues. V trimming: 7 bases; J trimming: 6 bases; junction bases outside the gene matches: 7. The germline V gene has CDR1 SGHNT and CDR2 YYREEE (reference sequence). CDR3: CASVGSGDDTQYF. CDR3 DNA sequence: TGTGCCAGCGTCGGTAGCGGGGACGATACGCAGTATTTT.